A selection of T cell receptor beta chains follows, all from one sample in a study of OX40 agonist ivuxolimab in advanced cancers. Sequencing was performed with immunoSEQ multiplex PCR; in TCRdb, only in-frame clones are kept and a portion is missing. The data contain just over 90,000 clones, 94% of them seen just once; the ten biggest clones take up roughly 2.8%. Sequences were derived from CD4+ or CD8+ T cells sorted from blood, sampled in a trial of the OX40 agonist ivuxolimab. The source is an adult with an advanced solid tumor such as melanoma, head and neck, liver or kidney cancer. Each CDR3 is given with its conserved first and last residue. Fields, in order: D gene, J gene, clone size, V gene, CDR3 protein, CDR3 DNA. The D gene is left open where the match is weak. Not all rows give a size; the values are once, few, many and, for expanded clones, a class.

d_call: TRBD2
j_call: TRBJ2-7
clone_size: NA
v_call: TRBV14
cdr3_aa: CASTKSGRGYEQYF
cdr3_nt: TGTGCCAGCACCAAGAGCGGGAGGGGCTACGAGCAGTACTTC

d_call: NA
j_call: TRBJ2-5
clone_size: NA
v_call: TRBV13
cdr3_aa: CASSLMRETQYF
cdr3_nt: TGTGCCAGCAGCTTAATGAGGGAGACCCAGTACTTC

d_call: NA
j_call: TRBJ2-7
clone_size: NA
v_call: TRBV10-2
cdr3_aa: CASSNYEQYF
cdr3_nt: TGCGCCAGCAGTAACTACGAGCAGTACTTC

d_call: NA
j_call: TRBJ2-5
clone_size: NA
v_call: TRBV27
cdr3_aa: CASSPGKAQETQYF
cdr3_nt: TGTGCCAGCAGCCCGGGGAAGGCCCAAGAGACCCAGTACTTC

d_call: NA
j_call: TRBJ2-1
clone_size: NA
v_call: TRBV4-1
cdr3_aa: CASSQDALENEQFF
cdr3_nt: TGCGCCAGCAGCCAAGACGCCTTGGAGAATGAGCAGTTCTTC

d_call: TRBD1
j_call: TRBJ2-7
clone_size: NA
v_call: TRBV15
cdr3_aa: CATSREQGPTYEQYF
cdr3_nt: TGTGCCACCAGCAGAGAACAGGGGCCTACCTACGAGCAGTACTTC

d_call: NA
j_call: TRBJ2-5
clone_size: NA
v_call: TRBV11-2
cdr3_aa: CASSLSEWRETQYF
cdr3_nt: TGTGCCAGCAGCTTATCGGAGTGGCGGGAGACCCAGTACTTC

d_call: NA
j_call: TRBJ2-7
clone_size: NA
v_call: TRBV4-1
cdr3_aa: CASSVAGEQYF
cdr3_nt: TGCGCCAGCAGCGTCGCGGGCGAGCAGTACTTC

d_call: TRBD2
j_call: TRBJ2-1
clone_size: NA
v_call: TRBV7-7
cdr3_aa: CASSPTSGGANEQFF
cdr3_nt: TGTGCTAGCAGCCCGACTAGCGGGGGGGCCAATGAGCAGTTCTTC

d_call: NA
j_call: TRBJ2-7
clone_size: NA
v_call: TRBV7-2
cdr3_aa: CASSLSYEQYF
cdr3_nt: TGTGCCAGCAGCCTCAGCTACGAGCAGTACTTC

d_call: TRBD1
j_call: TRBJ1-2
clone_size: NA
v_call: TRBV6-5
cdr3_aa: CASSPEGGLLYGYTF
cdr3_nt: TGTGCCAGCAGTCCGGAAGGGGGCCTCCTCTATGGCTACACCTTC

d_call: TRBD1
j_call: TRBJ2-7
clone_size: NA
v_call: TRBV10-3
cdr3_aa: CAISVRDRGHEQYF
cdr3_nt: TGTGCCATCAGTGTTAGGGACAGGGGCCACGAGCAGTACTTC

d_call: NA
j_call: TRBJ2-7
clone_size: NA
v_call: TRBV7-9
cdr3_aa: CASSYASYEQYF
cdr3_nt: TGTGCCAGCAGCTACGCAAGCTACGAGCAGTACTTC

d_call: NA
j_call: TRBJ2-7
clone_size: NA
v_call: TRBV5-8
cdr3_aa: CASSLVRRFYEQYF
cdr3_nt: TGTGCCAGCAGCTTGGTTCGACGCTTTTACGAGCAGTACTTC

d_call: NA
j_call: TRBJ2-4
clone_size: NA
v_call: TRBV15
cdr3_aa: CATSRDTGPKNIQYF
cdr3_nt: TGTGCCACCAGCAGAGATACAGGGCCCAAAAACATTCAGTACTTC

d_call: NA
j_call: TRBJ2-7
clone_size: NA
v_call: TRBV11-2
cdr3_aa: CASSLVGRTFLPPEEQYF
cdr3_nt: TGTGCCAGCAGCTTAGTAGGTAGGACTTTCTTACCTCCGGAAGAGCAGTACTTC

d_call: NA
j_call: TRBJ2-1
clone_size: NA
v_call: TRBV15
cdr3_aa: CATSRGPSEQFF
cdr3_nt: TGTGCCACCAGCAGAGGCCCAAGCGAGCAGTTCTTC

d_call: TRBD2
j_call: TRBJ2-7
clone_size: NA
v_call: TRBV4-1
cdr3_aa: CASSQQGLGEYEQYF
cdr3_nt: TGCGCCAGCAGCCAGCAGGGACTAGGGGAGTACGAGCAGTACTTC

d_call: TRBD2
j_call: TRBJ2-1
clone_size: NA
v_call: TRBV7-9
cdr3_aa: CASSLLPAVTSYKGNEQFF
cdr3_nt: TGTGCCAGCAGCTTACTCCCGGCCGTGACTAGCTATAAGGGAAATGAGCAGTTCTTC

d_call: NA
j_call: TRBJ2-2
clone_size: NA
v_call: TRBV29-1
cdr3_aa: CSVEGGRVNTGELFF
cdr3_nt: TGCAGCGTCGAAGGTGGCAGGGTGAACACCGGGGAGCTGTTTTTT

d_call: TRBD2
j_call: TRBJ2-1
clone_size: NA
v_call: TRBV19
cdr3_aa: CASMTSGRSYNEQFF
cdr3_nt: TGTGCCAGTATGACAAGCGGGAGGTCTTACAATGAGCAGTTCTTC

d_call: NA
j_call: TRBJ1-6
clone_size: NA
v_call: TRBV6-5
cdr3_aa: CASSYSWDSPLHF
cdr3_nt: TGTGCCAGCAGTTACTCGTGGGATTCACCCCTCCACTTT

d_call: TRBD1
j_call: TRBJ2-5
clone_size: NA
v_call: TRBV27
cdr3_aa: CASSYGTGQETQYF
cdr3_nt: TGTGCCAGCAGTTACGGGACAGGCCAAGAGACCCAGTACTTC

d_call: NA
j_call: TRBJ2-5
clone_size: NA
v_call: TRBV25-1
cdr3_aa: CASSEYGGFETQYF
cdr3_nt: TGTGCCAGCAGTGAATATGGGGGCTTCGAGACCCAGTACTTC

d_call: NA
j_call: TRBJ2-5
clone_size: once
v_call: TRBV5-1
cdr3_aa: CASSIYGETQYF
cdr3_nt: TGCGCCAGCAGCATCTATGGGGAGACCCAGTACTTC